This T cell receptor beta chain was identified during a study of tumor-infiltrating lymphocytes in primary liver carcinoma. The overall study: Those sampled were patients whose primary liver carcinoma was treated by surgical resection. Stage T1-T3 N0M0 and a size of roughly 4 to 10 cm characterized the tumors.

This clonotype was observed many times. The investigators made TCR beta cDNA from roughly 0.55 ug total RNA, using a constant-region primer. The TCR beta library was amplified through three nested multiplex PCR rounds in a modified ARM-PCR procedure. Both of the initial two PCR rounds ran for about 11 cycles and employed TRBV1-TRBV30 forward primers alongside a C-beta reverse primer. TCRdb processed the multiplex PCR reads anew with MiXCR; each CDR3 protein has one entry. Of fewer than 350,000 distinct CDR3 sequences in the sample, less than 65% are singletons; the top ten hold roughly 6%. They got blood RNA out of unsorted whole blood and also pulled out germline DNA. The germline V and J ends were trimmed by 1 base and 3 bases, with 13 bases remaining between them. The germline V gene has CDR1 SGHAT and CDR2 FQNNGV. The CDR3 spans 15 residues.

The source is a man in his forties with primary liver carcinoma and hepatitis B virus infection. Sequenced: peripheral blood. V and J are TRBV11-2 and TRBJ2-7; D is perhaps TRBD1 (6 bases). The CDR3 nucleotides read TGTGCCAGCAGCTTAGGCTCAGGACAGAACTACGAGCAGTACTTC. Translating gives CASSLGSGQNYEQYF.